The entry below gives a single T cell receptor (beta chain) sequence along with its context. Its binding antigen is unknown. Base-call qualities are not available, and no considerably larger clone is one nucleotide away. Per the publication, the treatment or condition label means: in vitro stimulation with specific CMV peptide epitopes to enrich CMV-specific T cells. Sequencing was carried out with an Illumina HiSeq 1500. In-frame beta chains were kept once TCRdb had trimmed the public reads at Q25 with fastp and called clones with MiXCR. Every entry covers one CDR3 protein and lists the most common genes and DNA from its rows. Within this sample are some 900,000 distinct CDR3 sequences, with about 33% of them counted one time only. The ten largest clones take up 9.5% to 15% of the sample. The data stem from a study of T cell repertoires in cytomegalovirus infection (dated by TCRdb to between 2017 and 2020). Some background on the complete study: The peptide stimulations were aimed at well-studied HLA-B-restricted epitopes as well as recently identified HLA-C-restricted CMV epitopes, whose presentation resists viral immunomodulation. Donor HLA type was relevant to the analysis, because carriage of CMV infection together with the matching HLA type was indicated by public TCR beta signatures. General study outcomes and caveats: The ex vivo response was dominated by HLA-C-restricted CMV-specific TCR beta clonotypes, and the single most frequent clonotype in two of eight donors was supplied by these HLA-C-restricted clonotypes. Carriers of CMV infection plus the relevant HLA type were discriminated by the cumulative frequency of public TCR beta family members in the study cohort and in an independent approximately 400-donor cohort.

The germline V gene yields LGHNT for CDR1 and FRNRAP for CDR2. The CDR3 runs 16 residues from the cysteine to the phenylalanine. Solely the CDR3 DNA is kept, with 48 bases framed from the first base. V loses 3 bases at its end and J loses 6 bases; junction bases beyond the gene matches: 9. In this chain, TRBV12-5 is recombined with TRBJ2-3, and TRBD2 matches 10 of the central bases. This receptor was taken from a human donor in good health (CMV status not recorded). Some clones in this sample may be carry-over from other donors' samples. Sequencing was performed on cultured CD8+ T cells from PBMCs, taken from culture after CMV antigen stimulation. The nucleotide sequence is TGTGCTAGTGGTTTCATACTAGCGGGGCCGGGGGATACGCAGTATTTT. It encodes CASGFILAGPGDTQYF.